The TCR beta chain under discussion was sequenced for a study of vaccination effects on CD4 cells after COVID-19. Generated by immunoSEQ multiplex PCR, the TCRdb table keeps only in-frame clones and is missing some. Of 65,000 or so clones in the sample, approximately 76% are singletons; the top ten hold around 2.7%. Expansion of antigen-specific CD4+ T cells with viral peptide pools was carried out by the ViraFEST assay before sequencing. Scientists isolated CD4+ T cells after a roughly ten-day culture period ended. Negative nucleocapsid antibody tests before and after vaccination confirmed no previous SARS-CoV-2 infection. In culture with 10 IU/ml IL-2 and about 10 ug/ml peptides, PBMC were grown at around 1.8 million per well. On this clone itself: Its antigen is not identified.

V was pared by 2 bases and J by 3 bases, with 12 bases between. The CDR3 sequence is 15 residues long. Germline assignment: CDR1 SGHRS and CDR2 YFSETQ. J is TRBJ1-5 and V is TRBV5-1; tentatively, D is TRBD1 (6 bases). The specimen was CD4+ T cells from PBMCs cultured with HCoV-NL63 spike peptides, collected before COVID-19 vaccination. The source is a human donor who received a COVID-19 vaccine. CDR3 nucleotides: TGCGCCAGCAGCTTCGATTCAGGGGACAATCAGCCCCAGCATTTT. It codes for CASSFDSGDNQPQHF.